The source of this T cell receptor beta chain is a study of T cells expressing NK-cell markers. Background on the study: HCMV seropositivity marked most of the eight sequenced donors; one was seronegative.

From its re-call of the 5' RACE reads, TCRdb lists each CDR3 protein once, without DNA. This table holds 150,000 to 180,000 distinct CDR3 sequences. CDR1 MGHRA and CDR2 YSYEKL come from the germline V gene. The CDR3 has 14 amino acids. The study's findings and limits: NKG2C+ dominant clonotype frequencies in five to seven donors were 1.0-7.0% of CD8+ T cells.

Note on this clonotype: Its antigen is unknown.

The sample was blood T cells: a sorted CD56 or NKG2C T cell subset, CD4+ or CD8+ T cells, or bulk PBMC T cells (not recorded which). The TCR was taken from a woman between 50 and 59 years old in good health. The V and J genes are TRBV4-1 and TRBJ2-5; TCRdb's assignment of TRBD1 cannot be checked, as there is no DNA. CDR3 in amino acids: CASSWSGDGETQYF.